This T cell receptor (beta chain) is drawn from a study of siplizumab effects on memory and regulatory T cells. Study-wide points: Where siplizumab was present, mappable alloreactive CD4+ clones averaged 68.8% Treg-derived, compared with approximately 29% in controls. A minor share of alloreactive clones matched unstimulated subsets. Siplizumab significantly lowered the alloreactive sequences that could be traced to unstimulated CD4+ memory cells.

The data were produced by immunoSEQ multiplex PCR, yet TCRdb's version contains in-frame clones alone and is incomplete. Of 65,000 to 70,000 clones in the sample, approximately 88% were seen once. The CDR3 is 15 amino acids. The ends were cut back, 1 base at V and 4 bases at J, with 13 bases in the middle. CDR1 is LGHNA, CDR2 YNFKEQ, per germline. As concerns this clone: The antigen is undetermined.

The sample was Tregs sorted from blood. V is TRBV4-2 and J is TRBJ1-2; a weak D match, TRBD1 (5 bases). This TCR was recovered from a human donor in good health. CDR3 protein: CASSQVGGEGYGYTF. The CDR3 DNA follows: TGTGCCAGCAGCCAAGTTGGAGGGGAGGGCTATGGCTACACCTTC.